This TCR beta chain was recovered during a study of cytomegalovirus exposure and HLA in healthy donors. Study summary: A preliminary data release comprised 80 million to 95 million unique TCRs obtained from HLA-typed donors.

Points from the study as a whole: Later findings reportedly placed an Asian-associated ancestry cluster below the roughly 690-donor mean for N-insertions. Rare TCR sequences dominated, though some public TCRs recurred in many donors.

A word on this clone: No antigen is known for it.

13 Jbeta primers and 60 Vbeta primers were used for the PCR. Sequencing used immunoSEQ multiplex PCR; TCRdb keeps in-frame clones, though not all of them. The sample includes 120,000 to 150,000 clones, 75% to 80% of them seen just once. All donors participated as healthy donors of bone marrow. The sample taken for sequencing was PBMCs. The TCR originated in a male donor in good health and CMV-seronegative.

The CDR3 DNA is TGTGCCAGCACCCTACAGGGAGCTAGCACAGATACGCAGTATTTT. As protein: CASTLQGASTDTQYF. The chain couples TRBV6-4 to TRBJ2-3, with D perhaps matching TRBD1 (6 bases). The CDR3 is made up of 15 amino acids. The germline V and J ends were trimmed by 7 bases and 0 bases, with 14 bases remaining between them. CDR1 and CDR2 (germline): MRHNA, SNTAGT.